Each of the 6 T cell receptor beta chains below was sequenced from the same sample in a study of blood T cell repertoires in COVID-19. TCRdb keeps only in-frame clones here, not all; method: immunoSEQ multiplex PCR. The sample holds approximately 76,000 clones, around 85% seen once. The source material was peripheral blood. These receptors were obtained from a woman older than 75 with active or convalescent COVID-19.

V usage is TRBV12-3 or TRBV12-4 and J usage is TRBJ1-2; a weak D match, TRBD1 (5 bases). The CDR3 sequence is 12 residues long. V lost 7 bases to trimming and J lost 4 bases, with 10 bases between them. CDR3 DNA sequence: TGTGCCAGCACCCTAGGGGCCTATGGCTACACCTTC. It encodes CASTLGAYGYTF.

The chain employs TRBV19 and TRBJ1-3; the D gene is possibly TRBD1 (6 bases). CDR3 length equals 16 residues. CDR1 and CDR2 (germline): LNHDA, SQIVND (reference sequence). Trimming cost V 6 bases and J 0 bases, with 15 bases left between them. The CDR3 DNA follows: TGTGCCAGTAGGCCACCGGGACAAATCTCTGGAAACACCATATATTTT. Its protein is CASRPPGQISGNTIYF.

In DNA form, the CDR3 reads TGTGCCAGCAGTTTGGTGCCACGGGATGAAAAACTGTTTTTT. Translation gives CASSLVPRDEKLFF. The chain employs TRBV27 and TRBJ1-4; the D is unclear. Germline values: CDR1 MNHEY, CDR2 SMNVEV (reference sequence). V lost 3 bases and J lost 6, with 11 bases in between. The CDR3 is 14 residues long. The variable domain in full, completed from reference TRBV27 and TRBJ1-4, reads EAQVTQNPRYLITVTGKKLTVTCSQNMNHEYMSWYRQDPGLGLRQIYYSMNVEVTDKGDVPEGYKVSRKEKRNFPLILESPSPNQTSLYFCASSLVPRDEKLFFGSGTQLSVL.

The chain carries TRBV15 and TRBJ2-7; D is perhaps TRBD2 (6 bases). This CDR3 is 15 amino acids long. Germline V CDR1 and CDR2: LNHNV, YYDKDF (reference sequence). Trimming left V 0 bases short and J 3 bases short, with 12 bases between. The CDR3 protein is CATSREGGANYEQYF. CDR3 nucleotide sequence: TGTGCCACCAGCAGAGAAGGCGGGGCGAACTACGAGCAGTACTTC.

This clone was seen once. The chain links TRBV10-2 to TRBJ1-6; D is uncertain. There are 15 residues in the CDR3. Germline CDR1 reads WSHSY; CDR2 reads SAAADI. The V gene lost 3 bases and the J gene lost 12 bases, with 18 bases spanning the gap. As DNA, the CDR3 is TGCGCCAGCAGTGAAATTAACTCTGCACGCGAACCCCTCCACTTT. This sequence encodes CASSEINSAREPLHF.

The J gene is TRBJ2-5, the V gene TRBV28; D not certain. The V and J ends lost 2 bases and 1 base respectively, with 8 bases between them. Germline V CDR1 and CDR2: MDHEN, SYDVKM. CDR3 length: 14 amino acids. CDR3 amino acids: CASSLGGLQETQYF. The CDR3 coding sequence is TGTGCCAGCAGTTTAGGTGGGCTCCAAGAGACCCAGTACTTC.